The 21 T cell receptor beta chains below all came from one sample that was sequenced in a study of read filtering for tumor transcriptome and immune sequencing. This library used around 400 ng RNA and molecular barcoded adaptors spanning alpha/delta and beta/gamma chains. MiXCR was run by TCRdb on the reads, yielding one entry per CDR3 protein. The repertoire holds approximately 150,000 distinct CDR3 sequences, with under 15% as singletons. Material: a population of CD138-negative cells sorted from bone marrow. The receptors shown here come from a donor over 35 with multiple myeloma.

This clonotype was seen repeatedly, ten times or more. V gene TRBV6-2 or TRBV6-3 combines with J gene TRBJ2-1, with D possibly matching TRBD1 (5 bases). Trimming pared 2 bases from V and 2 bases from J, leaving 13 bases between. Germline lookup yields CDR1 MNHEY and CDR2 SVGEGT. There are 16 residues in the CDR3. CDR3: CASSYPRRGPYNEQFF. The CDR3 nucleotides read TGTGCCAGCAGTTACCCCAGAAGGGGTCCCTACAATGAGCAGTTCTTC.

This clonotype was observed at least ten times. The J gene is TRBJ2-1, the V gene TRBV7-3; D may match TRBD1 or TRBD2 (5 bases each). From germline, CDR1 is SGHTA and CDR2 FQGTGA. This CDR3 is 14 amino acids long. Deletions cut 1 base from V and 9 bases from J, with 13 bases between. The CDR3 nucleotides are TGTGCCAGCAGCTTAATCGACGGGGCTGGTGAGCAGTTCTTC. Amino acids: CASSLIDGAGEQFF.

Comments on this clonotype: The junction departs from the called germline gene at one end, perhaps through a read error. The rearrangement links TRBV11-2 to TRBJ2-7; D could derive from TRBD1 or TRBD2 (5 bases each). CDR1 is SGHAT and CDR2 is FQNNGV in the germline V gene. This CDR3 has 16 residues. The CDR3 here is CASTDSTRGMSYEQCF. In DNA form, the CDR3 reads TGTGCCAGCACCGATTCAACTAGGGGCATGAGCTACGAGCAGTGCTTC.

This clonotype was detected a few times. The chain uses TRBV19 and TRBJ1-2; D is undetermined. The CDR3 is 15 amino acids. V was cut by 3 bases and J by 2 bases, with 13 bases left in between. Germline loops: CDR1 LNHDA, CDR2 SQIVND (reference sequence). The CDR3 here is CASSIPQTSNYGYTF. The DNA of the CDR3 is TGTGCCAGTAGTATCCCTCAGACAAGCAACTATGGCTACACCTTC.

Ten or more counts support this clonotype. V gene TRBV20-1 combines with J gene TRBJ2-7; no firm D call. V lost 0 bases to trimming and J lost 2 bases, with 5 bases between them. The CDR3 totals 12 residues. CDR1 DFQATT and CDR2 SNEGSKA come from the germline V gene (reference sequence). Written as DNA, the CDR3 is TGCAGTGCTAGAGATCTAGCCTACGAGCAGTACTTC. The encoded protein is CSARDLAYEQYF.

A word on this clonotype: A read error is likely here: a far larger clone is one base away. J is TRBJ2-1 and V is TRBV5-1, with 11 bases identical to TRBD1. The CDR3 is made up of 17 amino acids. Germline CDR1 SGHRS, CDR2 YFSETQ. The CDR3 DNA sequence: TGCGCCAGCAGCCAAGATGGCGGGACAGGGGGATACAATGAGCAGCTCTTC. The encoded protein is CASSQDGGTGGYNEQLF.

This clonotype occurred many times. The chain carries TRBV12-3 or TRBV12-4 and TRBJ2-2, with no clear D. V lost 7 bases to trimming and J lost 0 bases, with 9 bases between them. CDR3 size: 14 residues. CDR3 region: CASNEFPNTGELFF. The CDR3 nucleotides read TGTGCCAGCAACGAGTTCCCGAACACCGGGGAGCTGTTTTTT.

This clonotype was recorded many times. The CDR3: CASSPYERVTYNEQFF. The CDR3 nucleotides are TGCGCCAGCAGCCCCTATGAGCGGGTCACCTACAATGAGCAGTTCTTC. The genes are TRBV4-1 and TRBJ2-1; D perhaps matches TRBD2 (6 bases). The CDR3 loop spans 16 amino acids. CDR1 and CDR2 from the germline V gene are MGHRA and YSYEKL. V lost 4 bases to trimming and J lost 2 bases, with 15 bases between them.

This clonotype was found many times. This chain joins TRBV20-1 and TRBJ1-2; TRBD1 is a possible D gene (6 bases). Trimming removed 2 bases from V and 2 bases from J, with 12 bases in between. Germline CDR1 DFQATT, CDR2 SNEGSKA (reference sequence). The CDR3 runs 14 residues. CDR3 region: CSARSRGENYGYTF. The CDR3 region has the DNA TGCAGTGCTAGATCCAGGGGCGAGAACTATGGCTACACCTTC.

The table lists this clonotype with many counts. The chain is built from TRBV7-9 and TRBJ1-4; 7 nucleotides agree with TRBD1. Germline V lookup: CDR1 SEHNR, CDR2 FQNEAQ (reference sequence). The CDR3 spans 14 residues. The V segment lost 6 bases and the J segment 5 bases; nucleotides outside the gene matches: 6. CDR3 sequence (DNA): TGTGCCAGCAGGGCGACGACAGGGAATGAAAAACTGTTTTTT. This translates into CASRATTGNEKLFF. Drawing the rest from reference TRBV7-9 and TRBJ1-4, the complete variable domain is DTGVSQNPRHKITKRGQNVTFRCDPISEHNRLYWYRQTLGQGPEFLTYFQNEAQLEKSRLLSDRFSAERPKGSFSTLEIQRTEQGDSAMYLCASRATTGNEKLFFGSGTQLSVL.

Note on this clonotype: With only one base between it and a far larger clone, this is likely a read error. The genes are TRBV12-3 or TRBV12-4 and TRBJ2-1, with 11 bases that match TRBD2. The CDR3 length is 15 residues. V lost 5 bases, J lost 8 bases, and 8 bases stayed unmatched. CDR3 amino acids: CASSPIAGGYDEQFF. Written as DNA, the CDR3 is TGTGCCAGCAGTCCTATAGCGGGAGGGTACGATGAGCAGTTCTTC.

At least ten counts were recorded for this clonotype. This chain joins TRBV5-4 and TRBJ2-7; D assignment may be TRBD1 or TRBD2 (5 bases each). The V gene's germline CDR1 is SGHNT and CDR2 YYREEE (reference sequence). The CDR3 length is 14 residues. With 2 bases removed from V and 0 bases from J, the gap between germline ends came to 9 bases. The CDR3 spells CASSLWDDSYEQYF. In DNA form, the CDR3 reads TGTGCCAGCAGCTTATGGGACGACTCCTACGAGCAGTACTTC.

This clonotype was detected a few times. One end of the junction varies from germline; a read error may be responsible. This chain connects TRBV12-3 or TRBV12-4 to TRBJ2-2; 14 nucleotides line up with TRBD2. There are 18 residues in the CDR3. This CDR3 is CASRTGLAGVANTGELFF. CDR3 coding DNA: TGTGCCAGCAGGACGGGACTAGCGGGAGTGGCGAATACCGGGGAGCTGTTTTTT.

This clonotype was seen many times. The V and J genes are TRBV9 and TRBJ2-7; 9 positions match TRBD2. Germline CDR1 and CDR2: SGDLS and YYNGEE. V trimming: 3 bases; J trimming: 5 bases; junction bases outside the gene matches: 12. This CDR3 is 16 amino acids long. CDR3 in DNA: TGTGCCAGCAGCGGCCCGCGGGAGGGCCTTATCCACGAGCAGTACTTC. Its protein product is CASSGPREGLIHEQYF. The variable domain in full, completed from reference TRBV9 and TRBJ2-7, reads DSGVTQTPKHLITATGQRVTLRCSPRSGDLSVYWYQQSLDQGLQFLIQYYNGEERAKGNILERFSAQQFPDLHSELNLSSLELGDSALYFCASSGPREGLIHEQYFGPGTRLTVT.

Remarks on this clonotype: The CDR3 does not end in the conserved phenylalanine or tryptophan, so this is likely a read error. The V call is TRBV7-9, the J call TRBJ1-2, with 12 bases matching TRBD1. CDR3 length: 15 amino acids. With V trimmed by 5 bases and J by 9 bases, 10 bases remained unmatched. Germline V gene lookup returns CDR1 SEHNR and CDR2 FQNEAQ (reference sequence). CDR3 in amino acids: CASSPGDRGRRSYTS. In DNA, the CDR3 is TGTGCCAGCAGCCCAGGGGACAGGGGGCGAAGAAGCTACACCTCC.

This clonotype appeared many times. This chain uses TRBV7-6 with TRBJ2-5; D is ambiguous. Germline V gene sequence: CDR1 SGHVS, CDR2 FNYEAQ. The CDR3 spans 12 residues. Trimming removed 5 bases from V and 0 bases from J, with 4 bases in between. This CDR3 reads CASSEYQETQYF. Written as DNA, the CDR3 is TGTGCCAGCAGCGAGTACCAAGAGACCCAGTACTTC.

This clonotype was picked up many times. This chain joins TRBV7-2 and TRBJ2-5; 8 bases map to TRBD1. The CDR3 spans 16 residues. CDR1 and CDR2 from the germline V gene are SGHTA and FQGNSA. With 1 base clipped from V and 5 bases from J, the junction kept 9 bases outside the gene matches. The CDR3: CASSLGAGGKEETQYF. In DNA, the CDR3 is TGTGCCAGCAGCTTAGGGGCAGGGGGCAAGGAGGAGACCCAGTACTTC.

This clonotype appeared many times. This rearrangement joins TRBV20-1 to TRBJ1-4; the D gene is possibly TRBD1 (6 bases). There are 16 residues in the CDR3. The germline V and J ends were trimmed by 0 bases and 8 bases, with 19 bases remaining between them. Germline V gives CDR1 DFQATT, CDR2 SNEGSKA (reference sequence). In DNA, the CDR3 is TGCAGTGCTAGAGAGGGGACACATCGGGCGATAGAAAAACTGTTTTTT. As protein: CSAREGTHRAIEKLFF.

About this clonotype itself: A much larger clone differs from this one at a single base, so this may be a read error. The genes are TRBV4-3 and TRBJ2-7; TRBD1 matches 9 bases. The germline V gene encodes CDR1 LGHNA and CDR2 YSLEER. V gave up 3 bases and J gave up 5 bases; unmatched junction bases: 8. This CDR3 is 15 amino acids long. The CDR3 spells CASSQSRDRVHEQYF. Written as DNA, the CDR3 is TGCGCCAGCAGCCAGTCTAGGGACAGGGTCCACGAGCAGTACTTC.

Points on this clonotype: A much larger clone lies a single base off, so this may be a read error. This chain joins TRBV6-1 and TRBJ1-2, with D perhaps matching TRBD1 (6 bases). The CDR3 sequence is 13 residues long. Germline V lookup: CDR1 MNHNS, CDR2 SASEGT. For the CDR3, the DNA is TGTACCAGCATCGGGGGCCATAACTATGGCTACACCTTC. This sequence encodes CTSIGGHNYGYTF.

There are many counts of this clonotype. This chain joins TRBV7-9 and TRBJ2-3; D not certain. Trimming left V 1 base short and J 5 bases short, with 13 bases between. CDR3 length: 15 amino acids. Germline-derived CDR1 and CDR2 are SEHNR and FQNEAQ (reference sequence). CDR3 sequence reads: CASSLVSYWGDTQYF. CDR3 DNA sequence: TGTGCCAGCAGCTTAGTATCTTATTGGGGAGATACGCAGTATTTT.